The 15 T cell receptor beta chains reported below all come from one sample, sequenced in a study of OX40 agonist ivuxolimab in advanced cancers. Libraries were prepared by immunoSEQ multiplex PCR; TCRdb keeps only in-frame clonotypes and omits some of them. The data contain roughly 15,000 clones, roughly 78% of them singletons. The sequenced sample was CD4+ or CD8+ T cells sorted from blood, obtained in a trial of the OX40 agonist ivuxolimab. The receptors shown here come from an adult with an advanced solid tumor such as melanoma, head and neck, liver or kidney cancer.

The chain employs TRBV27 and TRBJ1-6; 8 bases fit TRBD1. The J segment lost 9 bases and the V segment lost 4 bases, leaving 8 bases of the junction unmatched. Germline CDR1 reads MNHEY; CDR2 reads SMNVEV (reference sequence). This CDR3 is 15 amino acids long. The CDR3 spells CASSSLDREGSPLHF. The CDR3 DNA sequence: TGTGCCAGCAGTTCATTGGACAGGGAGGGTTCACCCCTCCACTTT.

This rearrangement joins TRBV6-4 to TRBJ2-2, with 8 positions matching TRBD2. This CDR3 is 14 amino acids long. CDR1 and CDR2 (germline): MRHNA, SNTAGT. The V gene end was trimmed by 6 bases and the J gene end by 6 bases; junction bases not matched to a gene: 6. The CDR3 sequence is CASRKDGGAGELFF. The CDR3 DNA reads TGTGCCAGCAGAAAGGACGGGGGGGCCGGGGAGCTGTTTTTT.

The chain is built from TRBV2 and TRBJ2-5; 8 nucleotides line up with TRBD1. The DNA end is more similar to TRBJ2-7, so the J call may be wrong. In germline, CDR1 is SNHLY, CDR2 FYNNEI. CDR3 length equals 13 residues. The CDR3: CASSATGVHEQYF. CDR3 in DNA: TGTGCCAGCAGTGCGACAGGGGTCCACGAGCAGTACTTC.

The chain couples TRBV27 to TRBJ2-1, with 7 nucleotides matching TRBD2. The CDR3 is 14 residues long. The germline V gene encodes CDR1 MNHEY and CDR2 SMNVEV (reference sequence). J lost 4 bases, V lost 3 bases, and 3 bases had no gene match. In nucleotides, the CDR3 is TGTGCCAGCAGTTTGAGCGGGACTTACAATGAGCAGTTCTTC. Protein product: CASSLSGTYNEQFF.

The rearrangement links TRBV7-2 to TRBJ1-2, with D perhaps matching TRBD1 (5 bases). The CDR3 covers 11 residues. The V end was cut by 5 bases, the J end by 14 bases, with 15 bases between. Germline CDR1 SGHTA, CDR2 FQGNSA. The CDR3 loop reads CASSGTVSFTF. The CDR3 DNA follows: TGTGCCAGCAGCGGGACCGTCTCGTTTACCTTC.

CDR3 region: CASSLVSMNTEAFF. The CDR3 nucleotides are TGCGCCAGCAGCTTGGTTTCAATGAACACTGAAGCTTTCTTT. The gene calls are TRBV5-1 and TRBJ1-1; D is ambiguous. This CDR3 has 14 amino acids. The germline V and J ends were trimmed by 0 bases and 0 bases, with 6 bases remaining between them. From germline, CDR1 is SGHRS and CDR2 YFSETQ.

The chain couples TRBV5-1 to TRBJ2-7, with TRBD2 matching over 7 bases. V dropped 4 bases and J dropped 3; count of bases not matched to a gene: 7. The CDR3 is 14 amino acids. Per germline, CDR1 SGHRS and CDR2 YFSETQ. The CDR3 bases are TGCGCCAGCAGCCGGACGGGCGGGAGCTACGAGCAGTACTTC. Encoded protein: CASSRTGGSYEQYF.

The V and J genes are TRBV27 and TRBJ2-7; no clear D gene. From germline, CDR1 is MNHEY and CDR2 SMNVEV (reference sequence). The CDR3 runs to 13 residues. Trimming removed 3 bases from V and 6 bases from J, with 12 bases in between. CDR3 sequence reads: CASSFGAVREQYF. The CDR3 nucleotides are TGTGCCAGCAGTTTTGGTGCAGTCCGCGAGCAGTACTTC.

The rearrangement links TRBV4-3 to TRBJ2-7, with D hard to call. Trimming took off 0 bases at V and 2 bases at J, with 8 bases between the two ends. Germline V gives CDR1 LGHNA, CDR2 YSLEER. CDR3 length equals 14 residues. CDR3 sequence: CASSQELRAYEQYF. CDR3 DNA: TGCGCCAGCAGCCAAGAGCTCCGGGCCTACGAGCAGTACTTC.

In DNA, the CDR3 is TGTGCCAGCAGCCCCGGACTAGGCTCCTACAATGAGCAGTTCTTC. It translates to CASSPGLGSYNEQFF. This chain connects TRBV7-3 to TRBJ2-1, with 7 bases that match TRBD2. The CDR3 is made up of 15 amino acids. Per germline, CDR1 SGHTA and CDR2 FQGTGA. Trimming took 5 bases from V and 0 from J; bases not matched to a gene: 4.

The gene calls are TRBV18 and TRBJ2-2; D is possibly TRBD2 (5 bases). In germline, CDR1 is KGHSH, CDR2 LQKENI. The germline V and J ends were trimmed by 3 bases and 2 bases, with 13 bases remaining between them. The CDR3 loop spans 16 amino acids. In nucleotides, the CDR3 is TGTGCCAGCTCACCTTACGGGGTGTCTAACACCGGGGAGCTGTTTTTT. This sequence encodes CASSPYGVSNTGELFF. Combining the CDR3 with reference TRBV18 and TRBJ2-2 gives the whole variable domain NAGVMQNPRHLVRRRGQEARLRCSPMKGHSHVYWYRQLPEEGLKFMVYLQKENIIDESGMPKERFSAEFPKEGPSILRIQQVVRGDSAAYFCASSPYGVSNTGELFFGEGSRLTVL.

The rearrangement links TRBV29-1 to TRBJ1-2, with no clear D. From germline, CDR1 is SQVTM and CDR2 ANQGSEA. The CDR3 consists of 14 residues. V lost 5 bases and J 6 bases, leaving 19 bases between the germline ends. CDR3 loop: CSVFSRAVPNGYTF. The CDR3 bases are TGCAGCGTTTTCTCACGGGCAGTCCCCAATGGCTACACCTTC.

This sequence joins TRBV29-1 and TRBJ2-7; 9 positions agree with TRBD1. The CDR3 extends over 13 amino acids. In germline, CDR1 is SQVTM, CDR2 ANQGSEA. J gave up 0 bases and V 4 bases, and 1 base lay outside the gene matches. CDR3 protein: CSVATGGSYEQYF. The CDR3 DNA sequence: TGCAGCGTTGCGACAGGGGGCTCCTACGAGCAGTACTTC.

The rearrangement joins TRBV6-5 to TRBJ2-1; D assignment may be TRBD1 or TRBD2 (6 bases each). Trimming shortened V by 9 bases and J by 0 bases, and 15 bases separated the two germline ends. This CDR3 contains 15 residues. Germline V gene data show CDR1 as MNHEY and CDR2 as SVGAGI. CDR3 in DNA: TGTGCCAGTTCACAGGGACTTAGCTCCTACAATGAGCAGTTCTTC. Its protein product is CASSQGLSSYNEQFF.

CDR3 in amino acids: CASSGGGLAVNNEQFF. As DNA, the CDR3 is TGTGCCAGCAGCGGAGGGGGACTAGCGGTAAACAATGAGCAGTTCTTC. The chain combines TRBV7-2 with TRBJ2-1; 11 nucleotides agree with TRBD2. CDR1 and CDR2 from the germline V gene are SGHTA and FQGNSA. Trimming removed 5 bases from V and 5 bases from J; junction bases left unmatched: 8. This CDR3 is built from 16 residues.